This record covers a single T cell receptor beta chain. The germline CDR1 and CDR2 sequences are WNHNN and SYGVQD (reference sequence). The CDR3 extends over 16 amino acids. V trimming: 5 bases; J trimming: 1 base; junction bases outside the gene matches: 9. This sample is drawn from a study of blood T cell repertoires in COVID-19. Clones were sequenced by immunoSEQ multiplex PCR, and TCRdb holds only the in-frame ones, with some missing. The profile shows some 240,000 clones, 65% to 85% of them singletons. J is TRBJ2-5 and V is TRBV10-1; 8 positions agree with TRBD2. This receptor was taken from a woman between 40 and 50 years old who had recovered from COVID-19. Input material: peripheral blood. CDR3 sequence reads: CASSLGGGLVQETQYF. CDR3 coding DNA: TGCGCCAGCAGTCTCGGGGGGGGCCTCGTCCAAGAGACCCAGTACTTC.